This TCR beta chain originates from a study of spatial heterogeneity in lung cancer. This sample's time point: blood at routine non-recurrence follow-up after resection. Whole RNA came from tumor, nontumor lung or frozen PBMC and was sequenced without being sorted. From the 5' RACE reads, TCRdb called clonotypes with MiXCR, one entry per CDR3 protein. The sample yields roughly 26,000 distinct CDR3 sequences, around 6% seen once. This clonotype has a handful of counts. This CDR3 is built from 15 residues. V lost 5 bases to trimming and J lost 0 bases, with 10 bases between them. CDR1 and CDR2 (germline): SEHNR, FQNEAQ (reference sequence).

V usage is TRBV7-9 and J usage is TRBJ1-4; perhaps TRBD1 as D (5 bases). The sequencing used PBMCs, collected at follow-up. This sequence was found in a male donor with early-stage non-small cell lung cancer. CDR3 residues: CASSAGTATNEKLFF. The CDR3, as DNA: TGTGCCAGCAGCGCTGGGACGGCAACTAATGAAAAACTGTTTTTT.